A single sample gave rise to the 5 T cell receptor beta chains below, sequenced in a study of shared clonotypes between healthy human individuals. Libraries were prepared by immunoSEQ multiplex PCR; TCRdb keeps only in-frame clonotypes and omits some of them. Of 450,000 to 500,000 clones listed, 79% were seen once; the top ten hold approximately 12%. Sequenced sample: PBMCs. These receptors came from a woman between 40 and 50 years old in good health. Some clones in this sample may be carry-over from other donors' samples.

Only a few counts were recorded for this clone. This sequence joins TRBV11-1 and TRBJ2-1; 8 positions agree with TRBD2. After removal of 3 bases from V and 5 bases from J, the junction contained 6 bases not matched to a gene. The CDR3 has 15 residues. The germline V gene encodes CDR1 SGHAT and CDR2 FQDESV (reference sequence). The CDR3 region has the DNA TGTGCCAGCAGCTTCAGAACTAGCGGACACAATGAGCAGTTCTTC. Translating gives CASSFRTSGHNEQFF.

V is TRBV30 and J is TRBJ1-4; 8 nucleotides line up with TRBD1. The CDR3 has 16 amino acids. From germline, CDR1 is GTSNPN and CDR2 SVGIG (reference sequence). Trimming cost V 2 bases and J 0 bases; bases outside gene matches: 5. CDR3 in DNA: TGTGCCTGGAGTCTCCAGGGGGCGGCAACTAATGAAAAACTGTTTTTT. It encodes CAWSLQGAATNEKLFF.

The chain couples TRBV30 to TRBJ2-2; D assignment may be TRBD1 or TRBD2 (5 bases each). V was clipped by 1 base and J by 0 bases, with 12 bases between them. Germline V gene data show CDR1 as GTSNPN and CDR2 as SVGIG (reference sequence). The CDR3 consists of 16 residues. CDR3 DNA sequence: TGTGCCTGGAGTGGGGGGACCGCTGCGAACACCGGGGAGCTGTTTTTT. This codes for CAWSGGTAANTGELFF.

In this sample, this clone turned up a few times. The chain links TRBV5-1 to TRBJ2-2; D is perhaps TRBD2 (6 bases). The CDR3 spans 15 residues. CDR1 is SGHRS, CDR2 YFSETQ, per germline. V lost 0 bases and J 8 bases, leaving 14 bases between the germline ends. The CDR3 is CASSLEAGKAGELFF. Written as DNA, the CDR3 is TGCGCCAGCAGCTTGGAGGCGGGAAAGGCGGGGGAGCTGTTTTTT.

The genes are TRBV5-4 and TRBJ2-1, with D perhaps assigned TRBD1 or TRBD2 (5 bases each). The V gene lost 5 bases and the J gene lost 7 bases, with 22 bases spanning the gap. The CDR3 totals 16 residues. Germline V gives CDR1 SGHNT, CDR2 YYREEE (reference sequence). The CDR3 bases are TGTGCCAGCAGTCACCGGGACGAAGGATTGGGAAATGAGCAGTTCTTC. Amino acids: CASSHRDEGLGNEQFF.